A selection of T cell receptor beta chains follows, all from one sample in a study of cytomegalovirus exposure and HLA in healthy donors. Here immunoSEQ multiplex PCR was the method, and the copy in TCRdb shows in-frame clones only, minus some. The profile shows more than 150,000 clones, 80% of them singletons. The material sequenced was PBMCs. These receptors originate from a girl aged 10 to 17 in good health and CMV-seropositive. Each CDR3 is given with its conserved first and last residue. The D gene is left open where the match is weak. Clone size is shown for a subset of rows, as once, few, many or a class of expanded clone.

>TRBV30|.|TRBD2|TRBJ2-7
TGTGCCTGGAGTGCCGGACACATGGGGACTAGCGGGAGGACCTACGAGCAGTACTTC
CAWSAGHMGTSGRTYEQYF
>TRBV5-4|.|TRBD2|TRBJ2-1
TGTGCCAGCAGCCTAAGGACTAGCGGGAGTGGTGAGCAGTTCTTC
CASSLRTSGSGEQFF
>TRBV5-1|.|TRBD1|TRBJ2-3
TGCGCCAGCAGCTTGACAGGGGACACAGATACGCAGTATTTT
CASSLTGDTDTQYF
>TRBV30|.|.|TRBJ1-1
TGTGCCATTGAACAGGGAGCTGAAGCTTTCTTT
CAIEQGAEAFF
>TRBV10-3|.|TRBD2|TRBJ2-1
TGTGCCATCAGTGAGTACGTAGCGGGAGGGAAGGGTGAGCAGTTCTTC
CAISEYVAGGKGEQFF
>TRBV5-1|.|TRBD2|TRBJ2-5
TGCGCCAGCAGCTTGGGAGGGACTAGCCTAGAGACCCAGTACTTC
CASSLGGTSLETQYF
>TRBV4-3|.|TRBD2|TRBJ2-2
TGCGCCAGCAGCCAACTTCCCCGGGTAGGGACTAGCGGTAGAGGGAACACCGGGGAGCTGTTTTTT
CASSQLPRVGTSGRGNTGELFF
>TRBV25-1|.|TRBD1|TRBJ1-2
TGTGCCAGCAGTGGGCTAGACAGGGCCTATGGCTACACCTTC
CASSGLDRAYGYTF
>TRBV6-5|few|TRBD2|TRBJ2-1
TGTGCCAGCAGTAGGGGGACTAGCTCGGGCAATGAGCAGTTCTTC
CASSRGTSSGNEQFF
>TRBV5-8|few|.|TRBJ1-4
TGTGCCAGCAGCTTGGGGGAGAAACTGTTTTTT
CASSLGEKLFF
>TRBV5-4|.|.|TRBJ2-5
TGTGCCAGCAGCTTGTTATTGCGCGAAGAGACCCAGTACTTC
CASSLLLREETQYF
>TRBV5-1|.|.|TRBJ1-2
TGCGCCAGCAGCTCGGAGCAAGTCGCGCATGGCTACACCTTC
CASSSEQVAHGYTF
>TRBV27|once|.|TRBJ1-5
TGTGCCAGCAGTCCGCGGGGGAGGTCTAGCAATCAGCCCCAGCATTTT
CASSPRGRSSNQPQHF
>TRBV5-4|.|.|TRBJ2-3
TGTGCCAGCAGCACAACGACAGATACGCAGTATTTT
CASSTTTDTQYF
>TRBV5-4|.|.|TRBJ2-7
TGTGCCAGCAGCCGGGGACGGCGGGACGGCTCCTACGAGCAGTACTTC
CASSRGRRDGSYEQYF